These 8 T cell receptor beta chains were all obtained from the same sample, sequenced in a study of cytomegalovirus exposure and HLA in healthy donors. The PCR contained 60 Vbeta and 13 Jbeta primers. Clones were read by immunoSEQ multiplex PCR, and TCRdb kept only the in-frame ones, dropping some. The sample lists around 130,000 clones, around three fifths occurring once. Sequences were obtained from PBMCs. The receptors derive from a male donor in good health and CMV-seronegative.

This clone was detected a few times. The chain employs TRBV5-1 and TRBJ2-7; TRBD1 matches 8 bases. The germline V gene has CDR1 SGHRS and CDR2 YFSETQ. The CDR3 covers 13 residues. V was pared by 1 base and J by 5 bases, with 2 bases of the junction left unmatched. CDR3 residues: CASSLSGGNEQYF. The CDR3 DNA follows: TGCGCCAGCAGCTTGTCAGGGGGCAACGAGCAGTACTTC.

This chain uses TRBV27 with TRBJ1-5, with TRBD1 matching 11 bases. J was trimmed by 7 bases and V by 5 bases; bases with no gene match: 4. The CDR3 is 14 amino acids. Germline V gene data show CDR1 as MNHEY and CDR2 as SMNVEV (reference sequence). The CDR3 bases are TGTGCCAGCAGTCCGGGGACAGGGGGACAGCCCCAGCATTTT. This codes for CASSPGTGGQPQHF.

This chain uses TRBV2 with TRBJ1-2; 7 bases are shared with TRBD1. Germline V gene data show CDR1 as SNHLY and CDR2 as FYNNEI. V trimming: 4 bases; J trimming: 6 bases; junction bases outside the gene matches: 5. This CDR3 has 13 residues. This CDR3 is CASSVGQGDGYTF. DNA for the CDR3: TGTGCCAGCAGTGTTGGGCAGGGGGATGGCTACACCTTC.

The genes are TRBV7-9 and TRBJ1-1, with D unclear. The CDR3 sequence is 14 residues long. The ends were cut back, 2 bases at V and 0 bases at J, with 7 bases in the middle. Germline assignment: CDR1 SEHNR and CDR2 FQNEAQ (reference sequence). CDR3 DNA: TGTGCCAGCAGCTTATCTCAGTTGAACACTGAAGCTTTCTTT. This codes for CASSLSQLNTEAFF.

The chain recombines TRBV5-4 with TRBJ2-3; the match to TRBD2 covers 10 bases. The V and J ends lost 0 bases and 2 bases, in that order; junction bases with no gene match: 3. This CDR3 is built from 16 residues. In germline, CDR1 is SGHNT, CDR2 YYREEE (reference sequence). This chain's CDR3 is CASSLAGLADTDTQYF. CDR3 bases: TGTGCCAGCAGCTTGGCTGGACTAGCGGACACAGATACGCAGTATTTT.

This clone was counted a few times. V and J are TRBV28 and TRBJ1-5; 7 nucleotides agree with TRBD1. Trimming at V came to 6 bases and at J to 2 bases, leaving 7 bases not matched to a gene. Germline V gives CDR1 MDHEN, CDR2 SYDVKM. This CDR3 has 15 residues. DNA of the CDR3: TGTGCCAGCAGAACGGACAGGTGGGGCAATCAGCCCCAGCATTTT. This translates into CASRTDRWGNQPQHF.

The gene calls are TRBV15 and TRBJ1-2; 7 bases line up with TRBD1. The germline CDR1 and CDR2 sequences are LNHNV and YYDKDF (reference sequence). The CDR3 consists of 14 residues. With V trimmed by 2 bases and J by 7 bases, 7 bases remained unmatched. The CDR3 region is CATSRSTGAVGYTF. The CDR3 bases are TGTGCCACCAGCAGATCTACAGGGGCAGTTGGCTACACCTTC.

This chain joins TRBV28 and TRBJ1-4; 9 bases are a match to TRBD1. CDR1 is MDHEN, CDR2 SYDVKM, per germline. This CDR3 is built from 14 residues. J lost 5 bases, V lost 5 bases, and 3 bases had no gene match. The CDR3 nucleotides read TGTGCCAGCAGTCGAGGACAGGGGAATGAAAAACTGTTTTTT. It is translated as CASSRGQGNEKLFF.